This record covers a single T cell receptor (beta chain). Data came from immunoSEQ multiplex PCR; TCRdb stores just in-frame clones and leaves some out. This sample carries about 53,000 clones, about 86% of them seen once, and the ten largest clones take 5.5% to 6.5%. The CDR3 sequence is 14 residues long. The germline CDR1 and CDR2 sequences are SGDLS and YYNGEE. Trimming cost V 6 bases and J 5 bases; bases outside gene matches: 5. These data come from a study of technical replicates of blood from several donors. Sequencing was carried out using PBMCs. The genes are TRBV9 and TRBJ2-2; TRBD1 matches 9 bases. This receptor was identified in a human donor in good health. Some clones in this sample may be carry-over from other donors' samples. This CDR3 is CASTEGTGTGELFF. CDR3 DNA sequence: TGTGCCAGCACCGAGGGGACAGGGACCGGGGAGCTGTTTTTT.